Sequencing of this TCR beta chain was carried out in a study of blood T cell repertoires in COVID-19. About the research overall: Samples came from the United States, Italy and Spain, spanning acute and convalescent COVID-19. The analysed material was cDNA or gDNA that came from T cells, B-cell-depleted T cells, or PBMCs.

Method: immunoSEQ multiplex PCR; TCRdb's copy keeps in-frame clones and lacks some. The table shows about 120,000 clones, with about four fifths occurring only once. What was sequenced was peripheral blood. The TCR sequence derives from a human donor in a cohort sampled during active COVID-19.

The CDR3: CAISESNSGQNQPQHF. DNA for the CDR3: TGTGCCATCAGTGAGTCGAATTCGGGACAGAATCAGCCCCAGCATTTT. The genes are TRBV10-3 and TRBJ1-5; 7 bases are shared with TRBD1. Germline CDR1 ENHRY, CDR2 SYGVKD. The V gene end was trimmed by 0 bases and the J gene end by 4 bases; junction bases not matched to a gene: 6. The CDR3 is made up of 16 amino acids.